The clone carrying this T cell receptor beta chain was counted a few times. The data stem from a study of T cells in Graves' hyperthyroidism and ophthalmopathy. RNA transcripts provided the source from which TCR beta CDR3 regions were amplified. First-round RT-PCR with HTBI primers amplified the TCR CDR3 region. A single record per CDR3 protein comes from TCRdb applying MiXCR to the multiplex PCR reads. The sample consists of a few hundred thousand distinct CDR3 sequences, approximately 18% of them appearing once. Diagnoses were made from clinical symptoms, serum measures (thyroxine and TRAb), thyroid ultrasound and orbital computed tomography. The CDR3 has 14 residues. Per germline, CDR1 SGHNT and CDR2 YYREEE (reference sequence). The trim removed 4 bases at V and 12 bases at J, leaving 14 bases unmatched.

Sequencing was performed on blood. The gene calls are TRBV5-4 and TRBJ1-1; 8 nucleotides align to TRBD1. This receptor was obtained from a man aged 18 to 29 with Graves' ophthalmopathy. CDR3 sequence reads: CASSLDRGQKPTFF. The CDR3 DNA is TGTGCCAGCAGCCTCGACAGGGGACAAAAACCGACTTTCTTT.